This paragraph reports one TCR beta chain. This sample was included in a study of shared clonotypes between healthy human individuals. Only in-frame clones appear in the TCRdb table, and some are missing; sequencing was by immunoSEQ multiplex PCR. This repertoire shows about 990,000 clones, about four fifths found once; its top ten account for 0.55% to 0.7%. The TCR was taken from a young man in good health. Some clones in this sample may be carry-over from other donors' samples. Input material: memory CD4+ T cells from PBMCs. Subset denoted: CD45RA-negative fraction.

CDR3 nucleotide sequence: TGCGCCAGCAGCTTCGAGGGATCCCCGTGGGAGACCCAGTACTTC. Protein: CASSFEGSPWETQYF. The V call is TRBV5-1, the J call TRBJ2-5, with D perhaps matching TRBD2 (5 bases). Germline values: CDR1 SGHRS, CDR2 YFSETQ. Trimming cost V 2 bases and J 5 bases, with 16 bases left between them. The CDR3 loop spans 15 amino acids.